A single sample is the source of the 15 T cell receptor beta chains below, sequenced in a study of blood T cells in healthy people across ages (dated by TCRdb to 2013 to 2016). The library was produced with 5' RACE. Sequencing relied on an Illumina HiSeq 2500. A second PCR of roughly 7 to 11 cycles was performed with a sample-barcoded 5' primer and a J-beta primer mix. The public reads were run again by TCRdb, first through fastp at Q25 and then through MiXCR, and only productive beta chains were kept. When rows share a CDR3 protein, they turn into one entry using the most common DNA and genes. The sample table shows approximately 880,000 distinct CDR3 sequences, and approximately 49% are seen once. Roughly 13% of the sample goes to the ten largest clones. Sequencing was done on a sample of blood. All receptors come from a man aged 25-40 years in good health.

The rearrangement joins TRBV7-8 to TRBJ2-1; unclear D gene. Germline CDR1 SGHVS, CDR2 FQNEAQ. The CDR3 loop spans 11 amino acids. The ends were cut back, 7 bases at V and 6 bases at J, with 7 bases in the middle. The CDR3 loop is CASTPSNEQFF. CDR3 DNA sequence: TGTGCCAGCACCCCTAGCAATGAGCAGTTCTTC.

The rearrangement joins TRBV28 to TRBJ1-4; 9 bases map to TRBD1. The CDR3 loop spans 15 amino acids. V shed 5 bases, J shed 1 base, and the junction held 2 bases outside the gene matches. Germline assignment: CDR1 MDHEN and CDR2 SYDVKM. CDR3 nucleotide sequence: TGTGCCAGCAGTGGGGGACAGGGAACTAATGAAAAACTGTTTTTT. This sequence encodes CASSGGQGTNEKLFF.

CDR3 protein: CASSLEYTDTQYF. DNA for the CDR3: TGCGCCAGCAGCTTGGAATACACAGATACGCAGTATTTT. The V call is TRBV5-1, the J call TRBJ2-3; D is unclear. Germline V gene lookup returns CDR1 SGHRS and CDR2 YFSETQ. V shed 0 bases and J shed 2 bases, with 4 bases lying between them. The CDR3 covers 13 residues.

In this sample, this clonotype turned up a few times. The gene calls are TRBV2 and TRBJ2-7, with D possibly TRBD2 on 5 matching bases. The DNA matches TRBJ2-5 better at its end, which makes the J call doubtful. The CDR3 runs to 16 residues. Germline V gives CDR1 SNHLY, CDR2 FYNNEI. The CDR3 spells CASSESLSDSEETQYF. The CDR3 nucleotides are TGTGCCAGCAGTGAATCGCTCTCGGACTCTGAAGAGACCCAGTACTTC.

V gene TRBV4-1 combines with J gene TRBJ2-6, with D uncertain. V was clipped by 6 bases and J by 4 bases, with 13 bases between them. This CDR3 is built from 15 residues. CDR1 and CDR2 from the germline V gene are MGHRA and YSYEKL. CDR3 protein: CASSRGTAGANVLTF. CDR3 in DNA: TGCGCCAGCAGTCGCGGTACTGCAGGGGCCAACGTCCTGACTTTC.

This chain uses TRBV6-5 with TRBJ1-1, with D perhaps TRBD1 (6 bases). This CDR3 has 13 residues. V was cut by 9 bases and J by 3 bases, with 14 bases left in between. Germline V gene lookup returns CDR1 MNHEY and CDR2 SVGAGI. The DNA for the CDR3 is TGTGCCAGTACAGGGTCGTTAGACACTGAAGCTTTCTTT. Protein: CASTGSLDTEAFF.

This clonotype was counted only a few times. CDR3 DNA sequence: TGTGCCAGCAGCTCCGCCGGGGAGACCCAGTACTTC. It is translated as CASSSAGETQYF. The V call is TRBV7-2, the J call TRBJ2-5; D gene unclear. The CDR3 runs to 12 residues. Germline assignment: CDR1 SGHTA and CDR2 FQGNSA. Trimming removed 4 bases at V and 5 bases at J, with 8 bases between.

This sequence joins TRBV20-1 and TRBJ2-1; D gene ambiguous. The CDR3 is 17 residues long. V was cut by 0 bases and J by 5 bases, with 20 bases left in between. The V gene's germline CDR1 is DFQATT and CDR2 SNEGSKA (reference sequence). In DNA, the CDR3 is TGCAGTGCTAGAGATTTCTTAAATCCGCAGGAACACAATGAGCAGTTCTTC. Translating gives CSARDFLNPQEHNEQFF.

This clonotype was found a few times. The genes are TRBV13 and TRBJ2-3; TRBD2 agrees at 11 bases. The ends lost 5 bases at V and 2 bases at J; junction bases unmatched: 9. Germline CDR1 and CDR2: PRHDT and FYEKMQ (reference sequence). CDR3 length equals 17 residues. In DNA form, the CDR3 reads TGTGCCAGCAGCCGTACTACACTAGCGGGGGACACAGATACGCAGTATTTT. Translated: CASSRTTLAGDTDTQYF.

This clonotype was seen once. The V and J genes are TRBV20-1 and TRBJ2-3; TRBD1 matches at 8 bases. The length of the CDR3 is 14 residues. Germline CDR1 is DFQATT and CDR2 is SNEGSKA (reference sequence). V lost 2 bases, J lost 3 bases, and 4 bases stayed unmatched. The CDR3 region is CSARSRGRTDTQYF. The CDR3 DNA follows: TGCAGTGCTAGAAGCAGGGGGCGGACAGATACGCAGTATTTT.

CDR3 sequence reads: CASSFSGTLYGYTF. CDR3 bases: TGTGCCAGCAGCTTTTCCGGGACCCTCTATGGCTACACCTTC. The rearrangement uses TRBV3-1 and TRBJ1-2; a possible D gene is TRBD1 (5 bases). The CDR3 spans 14 residues. Germline V gene data show CDR1 as LGHDT and CDR2 as YNNKEL (reference sequence). The V gene lost 5 bases and the J gene lost 4 bases, with 14 bases spanning the gap. Together with reference TRBV3-1 and TRBJ1-2, the CDR3 gives the full variable domain: DTAVSQTPKYLVTQMGNDKSIKCEQNLGHDTMYWYKQDSKKFLKIMFSYNNKELIINETVPNRFSPKSPDKAHLNLHINSLELGDSAVYFCASSFSGTLYGYTFGSGTRLTVV.

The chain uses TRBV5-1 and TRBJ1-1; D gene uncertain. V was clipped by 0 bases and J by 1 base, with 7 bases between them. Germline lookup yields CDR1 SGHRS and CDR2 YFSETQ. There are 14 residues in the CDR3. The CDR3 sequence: CASSLALGNTEAFF. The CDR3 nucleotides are TGCGCCAGCAGCTTGGCATTGGGGAACACTGAAGCTTTCTTT.

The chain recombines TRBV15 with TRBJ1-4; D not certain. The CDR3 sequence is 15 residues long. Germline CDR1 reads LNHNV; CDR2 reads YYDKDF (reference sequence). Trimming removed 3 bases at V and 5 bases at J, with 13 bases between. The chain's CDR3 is CATSSAPAGNEKLFF. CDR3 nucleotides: TGTGCCACCAGCAGTGCCCCCGCAGGCAATGAAAAACTGTTTTTT.

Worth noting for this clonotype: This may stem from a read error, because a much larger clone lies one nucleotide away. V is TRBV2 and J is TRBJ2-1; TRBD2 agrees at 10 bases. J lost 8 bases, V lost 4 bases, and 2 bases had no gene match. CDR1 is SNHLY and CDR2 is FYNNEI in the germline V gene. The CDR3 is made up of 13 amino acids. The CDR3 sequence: CASSGTSGDEQFF. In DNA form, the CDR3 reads TGTGCCAGCAGTGGGACTAGCGGCGATGAGCAGTTCTTC.

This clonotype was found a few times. The CDR3 loop is CATRASSGELFF. CDR3 sequence (DNA): TGTGCCACCAGGGCCAGCTCCGGGGAGCTGTTTTTT. The chain employs TRBV24-1 and TRBJ2-2; D unresolved. V shed 7 bases and J shed 6 bases, with 8 bases lying between them. The germline V gene encodes CDR1 KGHDR and CDR2 SFDVKD. The length of the CDR3 is 12 residues.